These 27 T cell receptor beta chains came from one sample sequenced in a study of cytomegalovirus exposure and HLA in healthy donors. Vbeta (60) and Jbeta (13) primers were used in the PCR. Assay used: immunoSEQ multiplex PCR; TCRdb lists only in-frame clones, some missing. The sample has more than 200,000 clones, 65% to 90% seen once. The specimen sequenced was PBMCs. The receptor set was obtained from a girl aged 10 to 17 in good health and CMV-seronegative.

The gene calls are TRBV27 and TRBJ2-1; 11 nucleotides line up with TRBD2. Germline values: CDR1 MNHEY, CDR2 SMNVEV (reference sequence). V was clipped by 7 bases and J by 8 bases; unmatched bases: 4. This CDR3 contains 13 residues. Here the CDR3 DNA reads TGTGCCAGCACCTCGGGACTAGCGGATGAGCAGTTCTTC. This encodes CASTSGLADEQFF.

The gene calls are TRBV4-2 and TRBJ2-4; D is ambiguous. CDR1 and CDR2 (germline): LGHNA, YNFKEQ. V was clipped by 4 bases and J by 0 bases, with 4 bases between them. The CDR3 totals 13 residues. This chain's CDR3 is CASSPGAKNIQYF. Here the CDR3 DNA reads TGTGCCAGCAGCCCAGGAGCCAAAAACATTCAGTACTTC.

Written as DNA, the CDR3 is TGTGCCAGCAGTTTGGGCTGGGGGCAGGGTAATGGCTACACCTTC. This gives the protein CASSLGWGQGNGYTF. The chain recombines TRBV28 with TRBJ1-2; D might be TRBD1 (6 bases). This CDR3 spans 15 amino acids. Trimming shortened V by 3 bases and J by 6 bases, and 17 bases separated the two germline ends. Germline loops: CDR1 MDHEN, CDR2 SYDVKM.

This chain connects TRBV19 to TRBJ2-7; D gene ambiguous. Germline CDR1 is LNHDA and CDR2 is SQIVND (reference sequence). V lost 1 base to trimming and J lost 3 bases, with 10 bases between them. This CDR3 comprises 14 residues. CDR3: CASSIAWADYEQYF. The CDR3 DNA follows: TGTGCCAGTAGTATAGCATGGGCAGACTACGAGCAGTACTTC.

CDR3 bases: TGTGCCAGCAGCCCGGGGACAGTCTACGAGCAGTACTTC. This sequence encodes CASSPGTVYEQYF. The rearrangement joins TRBV14 to TRBJ2-7; 7 positions agree with TRBD1. The CDR3 is 13 amino acids. V shed 4 bases and J 3 bases; nucleotides not matched to a gene: 3. The germline V gene encodes CDR1 SGHDN and CDR2 FVKESK.

This clone has only one observation. The chain uses TRBV18 and TRBJ1-1; D is undetermined. This CDR3 has 14 amino acids. The V end was cut by 3 bases, the J end by 8 bases, with 16 bases between. CDR1 KGHSH and CDR2 LQKENI come from the germline V gene. The CDR3 protein is CASSPTGSIPEAFF. CDR3 nucleotide sequence: TGTGCCAGCTCACCCACGGGGAGCATCCCAGAAGCTTTCTTT.

This sequence joins TRBV4-1 and TRBJ2-4; 9 bases align to TRBD2. CDR1 and CDR2 from the germline V gene are MGHRA and YSYEKL. The junction had 13 bases not matched to a gene; V was cut back by 3 bases and J by 7 bases. The CDR3 is 17 amino acids. CDR3 residues: CASSHERERGAMNIQYF. The CDR3 DNA follows: TGCGCCAGCAGCCATGAACGGGAGCGGGGGGCCATGAACATTCAGTACTTC.

As for this clone: One end of the junction varies from germline; a read error may be responsible. The chain couples TRBV5-1 to TRBJ2-1, with D perhaps TRBD1 (6 bases). In germline, CDR1 is SGHRS, CDR2 YFSETQ. CDR3 length: 15 residues. The CDR3 bases are TGCGCCAGCGGCTTGGACTCCCAGGGGTACAATGAGCAGTTCTTC. Translation: CASGLDSQGYNEQFF.

The chain recombines TRBV28 with TRBJ1-3; weak D call: TRBD1 (5 bases). Germline V lookup: CDR1 MDHEN, CDR2 SYDVKM. The V and J ends lost 7 bases and 0 bases respectively, with 13 bases between them. The CDR3 loop spans 15 amino acids. CDR3 protein: CASTNRGSSGNTIYF. DNA for the CDR3: TGTGCCAGCACCAACCGGGGGTCCTCTGGAAACACCATATATTTT.

A single count supports this clone. V is TRBV7-2 and J is TRBJ2-5; no reliable D call. The CDR3 length is 15 residues. V was clipped by 2 bases and J by 1 base, with 11 bases between them. CDR1 is SGHTA, CDR2 FQGNSA, per germline. The CDR3 loop is CASSLMFTTQETQYF. As DNA, the CDR3 is TGTGCCAGCAGCTTAATGTTTACTACCCAAGAGACCCAGTACTTC.

CDR3 in DNA: TGTGCCAGCAGCCCTATGGGTAGCGGGAGGGCCCGTAGAGACAATGAGCAGTTCTTC. It translates to CASSPMGSGRARRDNEQFF. This chain uses TRBV2 with TRBJ2-1, with TRBD2 identical over 11 bases. The CDR3 spans 19 residues. Germline V gene data show CDR1 as SNHLY and CDR2 as FYNNEI. The ends lost 6 bases at V and 5 bases at J; junction bases unmatched: 18.

The rearrangement uses TRBV10-2 and TRBJ2-3, with D tentatively TRBD1 (6 bases). The CDR3 runs 16 residues. Germline lookup yields CDR1 WSHSY and CDR2 SAAADI. The V gene lost 6 bases and the J gene lost 2 bases, with 18 bases spanning the gap. This CDR3 reads CASSQGRVLNTDTQYF. The CDR3 region has the DNA TGCGCCAGCAGCCAGGGGCGGGTCCTAAACACAGATACGCAGTATTTT.

The CDR3 sequence is CASSKNQIPADSPLHF. In DNA, the CDR3 is TGTGCCAGTAGTAAGAATCAGATTCCCGCTGATTCACCCCTCCACTTT. The V and J genes are TRBV19 and TRBJ1-6; D is unresolved. The CDR3 is made up of 16 amino acids. V was pared by 4 bases and J by 8 bases, with 18 bases between. Germline-derived CDR1 and CDR2 are LNHDA and SQIVND (reference sequence).

The chain is built from TRBV10-1 and TRBJ2-7; tentative D call: TRBD1 (6 bases). With 5 bases removed from V and 3 bases from J, the gap between germline ends came to 8 bases. The CDR3 totals 12 residues. Germline V gene sequence: CDR1 WNHNN, CDR2 SYGVQD (reference sequence). The CDR3 is CASSTGYYEQYF. In DNA form, the CDR3 reads TGCGCCAGCAGTACAGGGTACTACGAGCAGTACTTC.

V gene TRBV6-5 combines with J gene TRBJ2-2; D might be TRBD1 (5 bases). Germline assignment: CDR1 MNHEY and CDR2 SVGAGI. Trimming cost V 0 bases and J 1 base, with 9 bases left between them. The CDR3 contains 16 residues. The CDR3 DNA is TGTGCCAGCAGTTACTCGAGTCAGGGGAACACCGGGGAGCTGTTTTTT. Amino acid sequence: CASSYSSQGNTGELFF.

This chain uses TRBV18 with TRBJ1-4, with D hard to call. V was trimmed by 3 bases and J by 5 bases, leaving 7 bases between them. This CDR3 region has 13 residues. The germline V gene encodes CDR1 KGHSH and CDR2 LQKENI. This CDR3 is CASSPGGNEKLFF. CDR3 nucleotides: TGTGCCAGCTCACCGGGAGGGAATGAAAAACTGTTTTTT.

The gene calls are TRBV5-5 and TRBJ1-5; TRBD1 is a possible D gene (6 bases). Trimming shortened V by 0 bases and J by 4 bases, and 11 bases separated the two germline ends. The V gene's germline CDR1 is SGHKS and CDR2 YYEKEE (reference sequence). This CDR3 is built from 15 residues. CDR3 bases: TGTGCCAGCAGCTTGGCGGGGGGCCGGAATCAGCCCCAGCATTTT. It translates to CASSLAGGRNQPQHF.

This clone was detected only a few times. This chain connects TRBV6-4 to TRBJ2-2; 10 bases agree with TRBD2. Trimming took 5 bases from V and 3 from J; bases not matched to a gene: 0. The CDR3 covers 14 residues. CDR1 MRHNA and CDR2 SNTAGT come from the germline V gene. CDR3 nucleotide sequence: TGTGCCAGCAGTAGCGGGAGGGACACCGGGGAGCTGTTTTTT. This codes for CASSSGRDTGELFF.

In the case of this clone: Compared with germline, one end of the junction differs, possibly owing to a read error. The J gene is TRBJ1-1, the V gene TRBV7-9; 8 bases fit TRBD1. This CDR3 comprises 16 residues. Germline assignment: CDR1 SEHNR and CDR2 FQNEAQ (reference sequence). CDR3 sequence: CSSSLGQGAISSEAFF. The CDR3, as DNA: TGTTCCAGCAGCTTAGGGCAGGGGGCGATAAGCTCTGAAGCTTTCTTT.

This chain uses TRBV5-6 with TRBJ1-2; 7 nucleotides align to TRBD1. The V gene end was trimmed by 4 bases and the J gene end by 3 bases; junction bases not matched to a gene: 9. The CDR3 covers 15 residues. CDR1 and CDR2 from the germline V gene are SGHDT and YYEEEE. The CDR3 sequence: CASSPGKQGYYGYTF. The CDR3, as DNA: TGTGCCAGCAGCCCCGGGAAACAGGGGTACTATGGCTACACCTTC.

As concerns this clone: At one of its ends the junction is not consistent with the germline gene, which may arise from a read error. This chain links TRBV7-9 with TRBJ2-3; D is undetermined. This CDR3 spans 12 amino acids. From germline, CDR1 is SEHNR and CDR2 FQNEAQ (reference sequence). This CDR3 reads CSSSFLADTQYF. In nucleotides, the CDR3 is TGTTCCAGCAGCTTTTTAGCTGATACGCAGTATTTT.

The chain links TRBV5-1 to TRBJ2-2; 7 bases align to TRBD2. The CDR3 is made up of 16 amino acids. In germline, CDR1 is SGHRS, CDR2 YFSETQ. V lost 4 bases to trimming and J lost 0 bases; unmatched junction nucleotides: 6. The DNA of the CDR3 is TGCGCCAGCAGCCGCGCCCTAGCGGCGAACACCGGGGAGCTGTTTTTT. Protein product: CASSRALAANTGELFF.

This clone was seen a single time. The chain carries TRBV7-2 and TRBJ2-1, with a possible D match to TRBD2 (5 bases). Trimming cost V 5 bases and J 3 bases, with 23 bases left between them. The germline CDR1 and CDR2 sequences are SGHTA and FQGNSA. The CDR3 is made up of 18 amino acids. CDR3 protein: CASSLPLRTEGNYNEQFF. CDR3 bases: TGTGCCAGCAGCCTCCCCCTTAGGACTGAGGGTAACTACAATGAGCAGTTCTTC. Variable domain in full (rest from reference TRBV7-2 and TRBJ2-1): GAGVSQSPSNKVTEKGKDVELRCDPISGHTALYWYRQSLGQGLEFLIYFQGNSAPDKSGLPSDRFSAERTGGSVSTLTIQRTQQEDSAVYLCASSLPLRTEGNYNEQFFGPGTRLTVL.

This chain joins TRBV6-5 and TRBJ2-5; 7 nucleotides agree with TRBD1. Losses at the gene ends were 5 bases for V and 0 bases for J; bases not matched to a gene: 3. The CDR3 spans 14 residues. Germline values: CDR1 MNHEY, CDR2 SVGAGI. As DNA, the CDR3 is TGTGCCAGCAGTCCCGACAGGGACCAAGAGACCCAGTACTTC. It encodes CASSPDRDQETQYF.

The CDR3: CATSRGQGIGEQFF. The CDR3 nucleotides read TGTGCCACCAGCAGAGGTCAGGGGATAGGTGAGCAGTTCTTC. This sequence joins TRBV15 and TRBJ2-1, with D maybe TRBD1 (6 bases). The CDR3 spans 14 residues. The V end was cut by 1 base, the J end by 9 bases, with 13 bases between. Germline V gives CDR1 LNHNV, CDR2 YYDKDF (reference sequence).

CDR3 sequence: CASSPDKPGEKLFF. The CDR3 DNA sequence: TGTGCCAGCAGTCCCGACAAGCCAGGTGAAAAACTGTTTTTT. J is TRBJ1-4 and V is TRBV2; D call uncertain. The V end was cut by 5 bases, the J end by 7 bases, with 14 bases between. CDR1 and CDR2 (germline): SNHLY, FYNNEI. This CDR3 contains 14 residues.

This clone was observed a few times. The CDR3 sequence: CATVPVGGRGYEQYF. The CDR3 DNA reads TGTGCCACCGTTCCCGTGGGGGGGCGAGGGTACGAGCAGTACTTC. The chain carries TRBV6-5 and TRBJ2-7; D might be TRBD2 (7 bases). Germline-derived CDR1 and CDR2 are MNHEY and SVGAGI. This CDR3 is 15 amino acids long. With 10 bases removed from V and 4 bases from J, the gap between germline ends came to 23 bases.